The 3 T cell receptor beta chains below all came from one sample that was sequenced in a study of blood T cell repertoires in COVID-19. Sequencing used immunoSEQ multiplex PCR; TCRdb keeps in-frame clones, though not all of them. The sample includes more than 95,000 clones, 60% to 80% of them seen just once. Sequencing was performed on peripheral blood. All receptors come from a man aged 60 to 75 with acute or convalescent COVID-19.

The chain recombines TRBV5-1 with TRBJ1-1, with 9 bases that match TRBD1. Germline V gives CDR1 SGHRS, CDR2 YFSETQ. After removal of 5 bases from V and 1 base from J, the junction contained 3 bases not matched to a gene. This CDR3 has 14 residues. CDR3 in DNA: TGCGCCAGCAGGGGGGGACAGGGGAACACTGAAGCTTTCTTT. Translation: CASRGGQGNTEAFF.

The V call is TRBV10-3, the J call TRBJ2-3, with TRBD2 identical over 11 bases. V lost 4 bases, J lost 3 bases, and 15 bases stayed unmatched. Germline CDR1 is ENHRY and CDR2 is SYGVKD. This CDR3 contains 19 residues. CDR3 amino acids: CAISGNRRSTSGGTDTQYF. The CDR3 DNA follows: TGTGCCATCAGTGGCAACCGAAGGAGCACTAGCGGGGGAACAGATACGCAGTATTTT.

A note on this clone: Other DNA sequences of this sample code for an identical CDR3. The chain employs TRBV7-3 and TRBJ2-1, with D hard to call. CDR1 is SGHTA, CDR2 FQGTGA, per germline. The V gene lost 2 bases and the J gene lost 3 bases, with 5 bases spanning the gap. The CDR3 spans 13 residues. CDR3 in DNA: TGTGCCAGCAGCTTATCCAGCTACAATGAGCAGTTCTTC. As protein: CASSLSSYNEQFF.